A few counts support the clone carrying this T cell receptor (beta chain). The antigen remains undetermined. The germline CDR1 and CDR2 sequences are SQVTM and ANQGSEA. The length of the CDR3 is 15 residues. The V and J ends lost 2 bases and 1 base respectively, with 13 bases between them. This specimen belongs to a study of molecular identifiers for immune sequencing clone quantification. Findings of the study overall: Among effectors, clones above 20 RNA copies held over 99% of molecules; among naive cells, under 1%.

MiXCR, applied by TCRdb to the PCR reads, yields one record per CDR3 protein. This sample yields 40,000 to 65,000 distinct CDR3 sequences, of which about a third are seen a single time; about 4.1% belongs to the top ten. This sequence joins TRBV29-1 and TRBJ2-3; D may be TRBD2 (5 bases). The source material was naive CD8+ T cells from blood, with Jurkat cell RNA spiked in. Subset specified: FACS-sorted CD8+CD4-CCR7+CD45RA+ naive T cells. The receptor's source is a human donor in good health. Some libraries in this study had Jurkat cell RNA spiked in. The CDR3 loop is CSVERGNRRTDTQYF. The DNA of the CDR3 is TGCAGCGTTGAAAGAGGGAACAGACGCACAGATACGCAGTATTTT.